The rows below give T cell receptor beta chains drawn from one sample of a study of blood T cell repertoires in COVID-19. TCRdb's copy holds only in-frame clones and misses some; the assay was immunoSEQ multiplex PCR. The sample shows around 390,000 clones, just under 90% of them seen only once. The specimen was PBMCs or T cells enriched from blood (not recorded which). Source of these receptors: a woman in her 50s who had recovered from COVID-19. Each CDR3 is given with its conserved first and last residue. D genes are given only for firm matches. The size entry is marked missing in some rows and otherwise reads once, few, many or a size class.

TRBD2	-	TRBV28	TRBJ2-2	CASKSGGLYTGELFF	TGTGCCAGCAAATCCGGGGGGTTGTACACCGGGGAGCTGTTTTTT
-	-	TRBV29-1	TRBJ2-1	CSVEGLQISSYNEQFF	TGCAGCGTTGAAGGGCTACAGATAAGCTCCTACAATGAGCAGTTCTTC
TRBD2	few	TRBV19	TRBJ2-1	CASSIHPLAGGSEQFF	TGTGCCAGTAGTATCCACCCGCTAGCGGGGGGTTCTGAGCAGTTCTTC
-	-	TRBV7-9	TRBJ1-4	CASSPSGYEKLFF	TGTGCCAGCAGCCCGTCCGGGTATGAAAAACTGTTTTTT
TRBD1	once	TRBV28	TRBJ2-7	CASNSLDRVGEQYF	TGTGCCAGCAATTCTCTGGACAGGGTTGGCGAGCAGTACTTC
-	-	TRBV28	TRBJ1-5	CASSPPGVSNQPQHF	TGTGCCAGCAGCCCTCCGGGAGTAAGCAATCAGCCCCAGCATTTT
-	once	TRBV20-1	TRBJ2-1	CSASLAGATEQFF	TGCAGTGCTAGTTTGGCGGGGGCCACAGAGCAGTTCTTC
-	-	TRBV11-2	TRBJ1-1	CASSLVGVRDTEAFF	TGTGCCAGCAGCTTAGTCGGGGTAAGAGACACTGAAGCTTTCTTT
-	-	TRBV12-3/TRBV12-4	TRBJ2-7	CASSELRYEQYF	TGTGCCAGCAGTGAACTAAGGTACGAGCAGTACTTC
-	-	TRBV6-5	TRBJ1-6	CASSYSRDSPLHF	TGTGCCAGCAGTTACTCGAGGGATTCACCCCTCCACTTT
TRBD1	-	TRBV7-2	TRBJ1-6	CASSLGQGGSPLHF	TGTGCCAGCAGCTTAGGGCAGGGGGGTTCACCCCTCCACTTT
-	-	TRBV7-8	TRBJ2-5	CASSSRQEDLRETQYF	TGTGCCAGCAGCAGCCGACAGGAGGATCTGAGAGAGACCCAGTACTTC
-	-	TRBV11-1	TRBJ2-6	CASSHLDGANVLTF	TGTGCCAGCAGCCACCTAGACGGGGCCAACGTCCTGACTTTC
TRBD1	-	TRBV7-2	TRBJ1-5	CASSLRQGGSQHHQPQHF	TGTGCCAGCAGCTTGAGACAGGGAGGAAGTCAACACCATCAGCCCCAGCATTTT
-	-	TRBV2	TRBJ2-1	CASSRTDKGNEQFF	TGTGCCAGCAGTCGGACAGACAAAGGGAATGAGCAGTTCTTC
-	-	TRBV6-9	TRBJ1-4	CASSFGRGNEKLFF	TGTGCCAGCAGTTTTGGCAGGGGAAATGAAAAACTGTTTTTT
-	few	TRBV12-3/TRBV12-4	TRBJ1-5	CASSFGGNQPQHF	TGTGCCAGCAGTTTCGGAGGCAATCAGCCCCAGCATTTT
TRBD2	-	TRBV28	TRBJ2-3	CASTGTSGTGGTQYF	TGTGCCAGCACCGGGACTAGCGGAACGGGGGGCACGCAGTATTTT
-	-	TRBV5-1	TRBJ1-2	CASSLAGFSGYGYTF	TGCGCCAGCAGCTTGGCAGGGTTTAGTGGCTATGGCTACACCTTC
TRBD2	-	TRBV3-1/TRBV3-2	TRBJ2-5	CASSPGTSGGETQYF	TGTGCCAGCAGCCCAGGGACTAGCGGGGGTGAGACCCAGTACTTC
TRBD1	-	TRBV5-1	TRBJ2-5	CASSRKTGEETQYF	TGCGCCAGCAGCAGGAAGACAGGGGAAGAGACCCAGTACTTC
TRBD1	-	TRBV2	TRBJ2-1	CASSPGTVSGQFF	TGTGCCAGCTCACCTGGGACAGTTTCAGGGCAGTTCTTC
-	-	TRBV4-2	TRBJ1-3	CASSQDSGYGNTIYF	TGTGCCAGCAGCCAAGATTCGGGTTATGGAAACACCATATATTTT
TRBD2	-	TRBV7-9	TRBJ2-5	CASSLLSGGPQETQYF	TGTGCCAGCAGCTTACTTAGCGGGGGGCCTCAAGAGACCCAGTACTTC
TRBD1	-	TRBV19	TRBJ1-1	CASKADRVNTEAFF	TGTGCCAGTAAGGCGGACAGGGTGAACACTGAAGCTTTCTTT
-	-	TRBV3-1/TRBV3-2	TRBJ1-2	CASSMEASGRGYTF	TGTGCCAGCAGCATGGAGGCTTCGGGCCGTGGCTACACCTTC
TRBD1	many	TRBV27	TRBJ2-7	CASASRDRAYEQYF	TGTGCCAGTGCCTCCCGGGACAGAGCCTACGAGCAGTACTTC
-	-	TRBV28	TRBJ1-2	CASMTGGARGYTF	TGTGCCAGCATGACTGGGGGCGCTAGGGGCTACACCTTC
-	-	TRBV28	TRBJ1-2	CVAGGGDYGYTF	TGTGTCGCTGGGGGGGGTGACTATGGCTACACCTTC
-	-	TRBV5-8	TRBJ1-1	CASSLGTNRGTEAFF	TGTGCCAGCAGCTTGGGGACAAACCGTGGGACTGAAGCTTTCTTT
-	-	TRBV11-2	TRBJ2-5	CASSPLQETQYF	TGTGCCAGCAGCCCCCTCCAAGAGACCCAGTACTTC
-	once	TRBV21-1	TRBJ1-2	CASSKKGFGDFNPTLPYGYTF	TGTGCCAGCAGCAAAAAGGGGTTTGGGGACTTCAACCCCACTCTGCCCTATGGCTACACCTTC
TRBD1	-	TRBV7-2	TRBJ1-1	CASSSWTGAATEAFF	TGTGCCAGCAGCTCCTGGACAGGGGCGGCTACTGAAGCTTTCTTT
TRBD2	few	TRBV28	TRBJ2-3	CASIHSGGARDTQYF	TGTGCCAGCATCCATAGCGGGGGGGCCAGAGATACGCAGTATTTT